This entry lists 13 T cell receptor beta chains sequenced from one sample in a study of siplizumab effects on memory and regulatory T cells (dated by TCRdb to the late 2010s). Library prep was done by the immunoSEQ multiplex PCR assay. TCRdb obtained this table from immuneACCESS and retained in-frame rearrangements with V and J assigned. These tables miss some clones; where compared with another copy, unresolved V genes account for less than half of the shortfall, and the remainder is unexplained. The sample data list about 100,000 clones, and 94% of these were observed just once. Approximately 0.61% of the sample lies in the top ten. Source material: Tregs sorted from blood. Receptors were obtained from a human donor in good health.

This chain uses TRBV9 with TRBJ2-1, with 9 positions matching TRBD2. V gave up 3 bases and J gave up 1 base; unmatched junction bases: 17. CDR1 and CDR2 (germline): SGDLS, YYNGEE. The CDR3 has 20 amino acids. For the CDR3, the DNA is TGTGCCAGCAGCGCGGCAACTAAAGAGACTAGCGGTCGTTCCTACAATGAGCAGTTCTTC. Translation: CASSAATKETSGRSYNEQFF.

This sequence joins TRBV11-2 and TRBJ2-5, with D maybe TRBD1 (6 bases). CDR1 is SGHAT and CDR2 is FQNNGV in the germline V gene. The CDR3 runs 14 residues. V was clipped by 2 bases and J by 3 bases, with 10 bases between them. CDR3 bases: TGTGCCAGCAGCTTATGGGGGCGGGAAGAGACCCAGTACTTC. Its translation is CASSLWGREETQYF.

The V call is TRBV6-5, the J call TRBJ1-1, with D uncertain. Germline V lookup: CDR1 MNHEY, CDR2 SVGAGI. The CDR3 runs to 15 residues. With 0 bases removed from V and 3 bases from J, the gap between germline ends came to 11 bases. CDR3 sequence (DNA): TGTGCCAGCAGTTACTCGAGAAATCAGGACACTGAAGCTTTCTTT. As protein: CASSYSRNQDTEAFF.

The chain has TRBV6-5 and TRBJ2-7; D not certain. This CDR3 spans 13 amino acids. The germline V gene encodes CDR1 MNHEY and CDR2 SVGAGI. V was trimmed by 6 bases and J by 0 bases, leaving 9 bases between them. The CDR3 spells CASRDRRSYEQYF. CDR3 nucleotides: TGTGCCAGCAGGGACCGGCGCTCCTACGAGCAGTACTTC.

The chain has TRBV19 and TRBJ2-3; 8 bases line up with TRBD2. The CDR3 sequence is 15 residues long. V was pared by 3 bases and J by 6 bases, with 8 bases of the junction left unmatched. The V gene's germline CDR1 is LNHDA and CDR2 SQIVND (reference sequence). CDR3 amino acids: CASSMYFAGGDTQYF. In DNA, the CDR3 is TGTGCCAGTAGTATGTATTTCGCGGGGGGTGATACGCAGTATTTT.

The chain couples TRBV5-1 to TRBJ1-1; D call uncertain. The CDR3 runs 13 residues. Per germline, CDR1 SGHRS and CDR2 YFSETQ. Trimming removed 6 bases at V and 0 bases at J, with 9 bases between. CDR3 coding DNA: TGCGCCAGCAAGGGCAGTTTGAACACTGAAGCTTTCTTT. Translation: CASKGSLNTEAFF.

J is TRBJ1-2 and V is TRBV28, with 9 positions matching TRBD1. The V segment lost 6 bases and the J segment 6 bases; nucleotides outside the gene matches: 8. There are 14 residues in the CDR3. CDR1 is MDHEN and CDR2 is SYDVKM in the germline V gene. CDR3 nucleotide sequence: TGTGCCAGCAGGTTTACCGGGACAGGGAATGGCTACACCTTC. It translates to CASRFTGTGNGYTF.

This clone was seen once. The rearrangement uses TRBV27 and TRBJ2-5; D is perhaps TRBD2 (6 bases). The CDR3 is made up of 16 amino acids. V shed 3 bases and J shed 1 base, with 15 bases lying between them. The germline gives CDR1 MNHEY, CDR2 SMNVEV (reference sequence). The CDR3 sequence: CASSFTPLAPQETQYF. CDR3 DNA: TGTGCCAGCAGTTTCACCCCTCTAGCGCCCCAAGAGACCCAGTACTTC.

The chain carries TRBV28 and TRBJ1-2; D perhaps matches TRBD1 (5 bases). The CDR3 sequence is 13 residues long. CDR1 is MDHEN, CDR2 SYDVKM, per germline. The V end lost 6 bases, the J end lost 4 bases, and 12 bases lay between the germline ends. CDR3 DNA: TGTGCCAGCAGCTACATGGGGGGCTATGGCTACACCTTC. Protein sequence: CASSYMGGYGYTF.

V usage is TRBV27 and J usage is TRBJ2-4; D might be TRBD1 or TRBD2, each matching 5 bases. The V gene's germline CDR1 is MNHEY and CDR2 SMNVEV (reference sequence). V lost 6 bases and J 9 bases, leaving 15 bases between the germline ends. The CDR3 sequence is 13 residues long. Written as DNA, the CDR3 is TGTGCCAGCAGGAGCGGTACTGGGGCCATTCAGTACTTC. Its translation is CASRSGTGAIQYF.

The CDR3 protein is CASSQRGRPSGSLRSDTQYF. The CDR3, as DNA: TGCGCCAGCAGCCAAAGGGGCCGCCCAAGCGGGAGTCTCCGATCAGATACGCAGTATTTT. The V call is TRBV4-1, the J call TRBJ2-3, with 8 bases that match TRBD2. Looked up from germline, CDR1 is MGHRA and CDR2 is YSYEKL. CDR3 size: 20 residues. Losses at the gene ends were 2 bases for V and 4 bases for J; bases not matched to a gene: 20.

The J gene is TRBJ2-2, the V gene TRBV7-2; 7 bases align to TRBD2. CDR1 and CDR2 (germline): SGHTA, FQGNSA. The CDR3 spans 15 residues. V was clipped by 6 bases and J by 2 bases; unmatched bases: 6. The CDR3 loop reads CASRHLAVNTGELFF. CDR3 DNA: TGTGCCAGCAGGCATCTAGCGGTTAACACCGGGGAGCTGTTTTTT.

The count of this clone is one. This sequence joins TRBV5-1 and TRBJ1-5; D is possibly TRBD1 (5 bases). The V end lost 0 bases, the J end lost 4 bases, and 5 bases lay between the germline ends. The germline V gene has CDR1 SGHRS and CDR2 YFSETQ. This CDR3 has 13 residues. CDR3 region: CASSLDRNQPQHF. The CDR3 nucleotides read TGCGCCAGCAGCTTGGACAGGAATCAGCCCCAGCATTTT.